The 26 T cell receptor beta chains presented below share a single source sample, sequenced in a study of T cell responses to AZD1222 COVID-19 vaccine. The assay was immunoSEQ multiplex PCR, and TCRdb's table has in-frame clones only and misses some. Of about 100,000 clones listed, about 87% were seen once; the top ten hold roughly 4.2%. The sample was peripheral blood, taken on day 0 of MenACWY control vaccination. The receptors come from an adult in good health.

The gene calls are TRBV4-3 and TRBJ2-3; 7 positions match TRBD2. This CDR3 is 17 amino acids long. CDR1 and CDR2 from the germline V gene are LGHNA and YSLEER. The J segment lost 0 bases and the V segment lost 0 bases, leaving 6 bases of the junction unmatched. The CDR3 is CASSQDSGGPSTDTQYF. The CDR3 bases are TGCGCCAGCAGCCAAGATTCGGGGGGACCTAGCACAGATACGCAGTATTTT.

The genes are TRBV13 and TRBJ2-5, with D maybe TRBD2 (6 bases). V was shortened by 8 bases and J by 2 bases, with 18 bases between the two germline ends. In germline, CDR1 is PRHDT, CDR2 FYEKMQ (reference sequence). There are 15 residues in the CDR3. The CDR3 region is CASSLAELPQETQYF. DNA for the CDR3: TGTGCCAGCTCGTTAGCGGAACTCCCACAAGAGACCCAGTACTTC.

In its sample, this clone was seen a few times. The chain carries TRBV13 and TRBJ2-7; 9 nucleotides align to TRBD1. Losses at the gene ends were 4 bases for V and 2 bases for J; bases not matched to a gene: 12. The CDR3 consists of 17 residues. Germline values: CDR1 PRHDT, CDR2 FYEKMQ (reference sequence). CDR3 nucleotides: TGTGCCAGCAGCTCCGGGACAGGGTATTCAGATACCTACGAGCAGTACTTC. It is translated as CASSSGTGYSDTYEQYF.

The V and J genes are TRBV9 and TRBJ2-7; D not certain. The CDR3 loop spans 14 amino acids. CDR1 and CDR2 from the germline V gene are SGDLS and YYNGEE. The V gene lost 0 bases and the J gene lost 0 bases, with 7 bases spanning the gap. This CDR3 reads CASSVGVDSYEQYF. CDR3 sequence (DNA): TGTGCCAGCAGCGTAGGGGTCGACTCCTACGAGCAGTACTTC.

This chain uses TRBV5-5 with TRBJ1-2; D is perhaps TRBD1 (5 bases). The CDR3 runs to 13 residues. Germline V gene sequence: CDR1 SGHKS, CDR2 YYEKEE (reference sequence). V lost 4 bases to trimming and J lost 3 bases, with 10 bases between them. The CDR3 DNA reads as TGTGCCAGCAGCCTAGTAGGGGACTATGGCTACACCTTC. Translated: CASSLVGDYGYTF.

This clone was seen only once. The DNA for the CDR3 is TGTGCCAGCCAGGGGGATGGCAATCAGCCCCAGCATTTT. It yields the protein CASQGDGNQPQHF. The chain combines TRBV28 with TRBJ1-5; 7 bases are a match to TRBD1. The germline V gene encodes CDR1 MDHEN and CDR2 SYDVKM. CDR3 length equals 13 residues. V lost 8 bases, J lost 2 bases, and 3 bases stayed unmatched.

The chain carries TRBV28 and TRBJ2-3; 11 nucleotides match TRBD2. CDR1 and CDR2 (germline): MDHEN, SYDVKM. This CDR3 has 15 residues. The V segment lost 3 bases and the J segment 4 bases; nucleotides outside the gene matches: 3. The CDR3 sequence: CASSLGTSGPDTQYF. In DNA, the CDR3 is TGTGCCAGCAGTTTGGGGACTAGCGGTCCAGATACGCAGTATTTT. Filled out from reference TRBV28 and TRBJ2-3, the complete variable domain reads DVKVTQSSRYLVKRTGEKVFLECVQDMDHENMFWYRQDPGLGLRLIYFSYDVKMKEKGDIPEGYSVSREKKERFSLILESASTNQTSMYLCASSLGTSGPDTQYFGPGTRLTVL.

The V call is TRBV5-4, the J call TRBJ2-6; unclear D gene. Germline loops: CDR1 SGHNT, CDR2 YYREEE (reference sequence). The CDR3 has 15 residues. V was clipped by 4 bases and J by 0 bases, with 8 bases between them. CDR3 in amino acids: CASSLSFSGANVLTF. The CDR3 bases are TGTGCCAGCAGCCTATCTTTCTCTGGGGCCAACGTCCTGACTTTC.

Comments on this clone: Within the sample, other DNA sequences also encode this same CDR3. The rearrangement links TRBV7-2 to TRBJ2-2; D is perhaps TRBD2 (6 bases). Trimming left V 3 bases short and J 1 base short, with 12 bases between. CDR3 size: 16 residues. Germline-derived CDR1 and CDR2 are SGHTA and FQGNSA. CDR3 in DNA: TGTGCCAGCAGCTTGAGGATGGGGGGGAACACCGGGGAGCTGTTTTTT. Translating it yields CASSLRMGGNTGELFF. The full variable domain, in which reference TRBV7-2 and TRBJ2-2 provide the parts outside the CDR3, is GAGVSQSPSNKVTEKGKDVELRCDPISGHTALYWYRQSLGQGLEFLIYFQGNSAPDKSGLPSDRFSAERTGGSVSTLTIQRTQQEDSAVYLCASSLRMGGNTGELFFGEGSRLTVL.

The chain links TRBV30 to TRBJ2-7; TRBD2 aligns across 7 bases. Germline CDR1 is GTSNPN and CDR2 is SVGIG (reference sequence). With V trimmed by 3 bases and J by 3 bases, 14 bases remained unmatched. The CDR3 runs to 16 residues. CDR3 coding DNA: TGTGCCTGGAGGCCCTCCACTAGCGTGTTGCGCTACGAGCAGTACTTC. This gives the protein CAWRPSTSVLRYEQYF.

The chain links TRBV28 to TRBJ2-7; D remains ambiguous. CDR1 is MDHEN, CDR2 SYDVKM, per germline. Trimming removed 2 bases at V and 2 bases at J, with 7 bases between. The CDR3 extends over 13 amino acids. The CDR3 loop is CASSLPATYEQYF. CDR3 sequence (DNA): TGTGCCAGCAGTTTACCCGCTACCTACGAGCAGTACTTC.

Note on this clone: Other DNA sequences within the sample encode an identical CDR3. The CDR3, as DNA: TGTGCCAGCAGTGAACAGGGCACTGAAGCTTTCTTT. Translating it yields CASSEQGTEAFF. The genes are TRBV2 and TRBJ1-1; possible D gene TRBD1, 5 bases. Trimming cost V 2 bases and J 4 bases, with 5 bases left between them. Germline V gene lookup returns CDR1 SNHLY and CDR2 FYNNEI. This CDR3 is 12 amino acids long. Based on the CDR3 plus reference TRBV2 and TRBJ1-1, the full variable domain is EPEVTQTPSHQVTQMGQEVILRCVPISNHLYFYWYRQILGQKVEFLVSFYNNEISEKSEIFDDQFSVERPDGSNFTLKIRSTKLEDSAMYFCASSEQGTEAFFGQGTRLTVV.

J is TRBJ2-7 and V is TRBV5-1; D may correspond to TRBD1 or TRBD2 (5 bases each). The CDR3 has 11 residues. From germline, CDR1 is SGHRS and CDR2 YFSETQ. V lost 1 base and J 8 bases, leaving 7 bases between the germline ends. CDR3 nucleotide sequence: TGCGCCAGCAGCTTGATGGGACAGCAGTACTTC. Its protein product is CASSLMGQQYF.

The chain has TRBV18 and TRBJ2-1; no definite D call. The CDR3 has 12 residues. Per germline, CDR1 KGHSH and CDR2 LQKENI. Trimming removed 0 bases from V and 6 bases from J, with 3 bases in between. CDR3 sequence (DNA): TGTGCCAGCTCACCACCGGGCAATGAGCAGTTCTTC. This codes for CASSPPGNEQFF.

The J gene is TRBJ1-4, the V gene TRBV5-3; D is possibly TRBD1 (5 bases). TRBV5-3 is treated as an ORF (open reading frame) with a function not yet certain. This CDR3 spans 15 amino acids. The germline V and J ends were trimmed by 1 base and 4 bases, with 11 bases remaining between them. CDR3 amino acids: CARSLPRDLNEKLFF. The CDR3 coding sequence is TGTGCCAGAAGCTTGCCGCGGGACCTTAATGAAAAACTGTTTTTT.

The chain joins TRBV28 to TRBJ2-3; D unresolved. Germline V CDR1 and CDR2: MDHEN, SYDVKM. Trimming left V 2 bases short and J 2 bases short, with 5 bases between. CDR3 length equals 13 residues. The CDR3 bases are TGTGCCAGCAGTTTAGCGGCCACAGATACGCAGTATTTT. As protein: CASSLAATDTQYF.

V and J are TRBV30 and TRBJ1-2, with TRBD1 identical over 8 bases. Germline V gene data show CDR1 as GTSNPN and CDR2 as SVGIG (reference sequence). The CDR3 consists of 13 residues. With 1 base clipped from V and 3 bases from J, the junction kept 1 base outside the gene matches. The CDR3 region is CAWSAGGDYGYTF. The CDR3 nucleotides read TGTGCCTGGAGTGCAGGGGGCGACTATGGCTACACCTTC.

The V and J genes are TRBV7-9 and TRBJ1-1; D gene unclear. The V end was cut by 2 bases, the J end by 4 bases, with 11 bases between. The CDR3 contains 14 residues. The germline V gene encodes CDR1 SEHNR and CDR2 FQNEAQ (reference sequence). The CDR3 is CASSLSAVSTEAFF. The CDR3 DNA sequence: TGTGCCAGCAGCTTATCCGCGGTCAGCACTGAAGCTTTCTTT.

The chain couples TRBV7-2 to TRBJ1-4; perhaps TRBD1 as D (6 bases). CDR3 size: 15 residues. The germline CDR1 and CDR2 sequences are SGHTA and FQGNSA. Trimming stripped 5 bases from V and 3 bases from J, with 13 bases between. The CDR3: CASSTTGWSNEKLFF. For the CDR3, the DNA is TGTGCCAGCAGCACAACAGGGTGGTCTAATGAAAAACTGTTTTTT.

The chain recombines TRBV7-2 with TRBJ1-2; the D is unclear. Trimming shortened V by 1 base and J by 2 bases, and 11 bases separated the two germline ends. CDR3 size: 15 residues. Germline V gene data show CDR1 as SGHTA and CDR2 as FQGNSA. The DNA of the CDR3 is TGTGCCAGCAGCTTAGTCACTTTACTCAACTATGGCTACACCTTC. Translation: CASSLVTLLNYGYTF.

The V and J genes are TRBV6-4 and TRBJ2-1, with TRBD1 identical over 7 bases. The CDR3 consists of 14 residues. Germline loops: CDR1 MRHNA, CDR2 SNTAGT. V shed 5 bases and J 6 bases; nucleotides not matched to a gene: 7. The CDR3 here is CASSHDRDSNEQFF. DNA for the CDR3: TGTGCCAGCAGTCACGACAGGGACAGCAATGAGCAGTTCTTC.

The chain employs TRBV2 and TRBJ1-2, with TRBD1 as a possible D gene (6 bases). Between the trimmed V and J ends, which lost 6 bases and 4 bases, there was a span of 15 bases. Per the germline V gene, CDR1 is SNHLY and CDR2 is FYNNEI. This CDR3 has 14 residues. CDR3 in DNA: TGTGCCAGCAGCCAAGACAGGACGAGCTATGGCTACACCTTC. This translates into CASSQDRTSYGYTF.

The chain employs TRBV24-1 and TRBJ2-7; no reliable D call. The CDR3 length is 14 residues. CDR1 and CDR2 (germline): KGHDR, SFDVKD. V was shortened by 5 bases and J by 7 bases, with 17 bases between the two germline ends. CDR3 protein: CATSAYYGLEEQYF. The CDR3 DNA reads as TGTGCCACCAGTGCCTACTACGGCCTTGAGGAGCAGTACTTC.

As DNA, the CDR3 is TGTGCCAGCAGCTTGACCCCCGGGACGCAGAACACCGGGGAGCTGTTTTTT. Amino acids: CASSLTPGTQNTGELFF. J is TRBJ2-2 and V is TRBV5-5; D is possibly TRBD1 or TRBD2 (5 bases each). The V and J ends lost 1 base and 1 base respectively, with 14 bases between them. CDR3 size: 17 residues. Germline V CDR1 and CDR2: SGHKS, YYEKEE (reference sequence).

The chain couples TRBV2 to TRBJ2-5; TRBD2 aligns across 8 bases. Germline V gene sequence: CDR1 SNHLY, CDR2 FYNNEI. The CDR3 has 15 residues. V was clipped by 4 bases and J by 2 bases; unmatched bases: 6. CDR3 nucleotide sequence: TGTGCCAGCAGTGGCCTAGCGGGTATACAAGAGACCCAGTACTTC. Translation: CASSGLAGIQETQYF.

This clone was seen once. The chain joins TRBV7-9 to TRBJ2-5; 8 nucleotides match TRBD1. The germline gives CDR1 SEHNR, CDR2 FQNEAQ (reference sequence). This CDR3 contains 15 residues. V was clipped by 6 bases and J by 3 bases; unmatched bases: 9. The CDR3 region is CASSSLYRGKETQYF. The CDR3 region has the DNA TGTGCCAGCAGTTCGCTCTACAGGGGGAAAGAGACCCAGTACTTC.